This T cell receptor beta chain was documented in a study of early stage breast cancer tumors (TCRdb year 2017). With respect to the entire study: Of the approximately 15 invasive breast tumors, eleven to twelve were found to be estrogen receptor-positive, progesterone receptor-positive and HER2-negative. About 65% of the 12 ER+/PR+/HER2- tumors were invasive ductal carcinomas, while the other four were invasive lobular carcinomas. A read coverage of roughly 10-fold per sample was achieved on average. A total of 2.5 million to 3 million templates, representing about 1.1 million unique clonotypes, were detected across all samples.

Every sample was amplified as two independent genomic DNA replicates, using approximately 0.5 ug for blood and roughly 1.4 ug for tumor or normal breast. TCRB sequencing of genomic DNA was carried out with the ImmunoSeq Intro kit according to the manufacturer's instructions. The multiplex PCR ran for 30 to 35 cycles using proprietary primers and spike-in control sequences for absolute quantification. Single-end 150-bp reads were used to sequence an 87-bp fragment covering the CDR3 and the flanking V and J genes. Seven samples, with two replicates for each sample, were multiplexed per lane of an Illumina MiSeq using version 3.0 chemistry. Under the source paper's analysis protocol: Raw data were processed by the vendor's proprietary pipeline, with both replicates merged into one result per sample. To define clonotypes, the study grouped productive rearrangements that shared the V-gene family, CDR3 amino acid sequence and J-gene segment. To compute clonality, the normalized Shannon entropy (Pielou evenness) of TCRB abundances was subtracted from 1. T cell density was estimated as total templates divided by the number of input cells, with the number of input cells inferred from the DNA input amount. Recon with default parameters was used to estimate total repertoire diversity and clonality. A clonotype was considered tumor-enriched if its abundance in tumor exceeded 0.1% and was at least 32-fold higher than its abundance in normal breast. The source is immuneACCESS, and TCRdb retained only in-frame sequences with V and J called. Part of the clones is not carried over; for the studies checked, unresolved V genes explain less than half of this, and the remainder is unexplained. The V and J calls and clone size were taken over from that table, and D and trimming were inferred from the DNA. The table for this sample lists some 48,000 clones; approximately 80% of them were counted only once. In total, the top ten clones hold approximately 1.5% of the sample.

The study profiled bulk TCR beta-chain repertoires in matched peripheral blood, tumor and adjacent normal breast tissue taken from over 15 patients with early-stage breast cancer. Before surgery, about 4.5-11 mL of whole blood was collected into EDTA tubes and then processed within 2 hours. Ficoll-Paque centrifugation in SepMate-50 tubes was used to isolate peripheral blood mononuclear cells. PBMCs were cryopreserved in aliquots of about 2 to 4 million cells in around 90% FBS with around 10% DMSO and kept in liquid nitrogen. The Qiagen AllPrep DNA/RNA Mini kit was used for genomic DNA extraction. The investigation overall reported the following: Chain pairing and functional markers such as CD4, CD8 and FOXP3 were missed by bulk genomic DNA sequencing of unsorted cells. Enriched TCRB sequences shared across patients were found to be mostly commonly generated sequences that were unlikely to play an important role in the tumor microenvironment. Because the cohort was small, analysis by tumor subtype was not possible. Compared with adjacent normal breast tissue, tumors had around 2.5-fold higher T cell density and higher clonality. Repertoires from blood and normal breast were more alike than repertoires from blood and tumor, and in about 85% of the 16 patients, comparing each tissue with blood separated tumor from normal.

This clone was seen a few times. Its target antigen remains unknown. No much larger clone exists at a distance of one base, and base qualities are not known. The CDR3 numbers 13 residues from cysteine through phenylalanine. The retained sequence is limited to the CDR3, 39 bases, with the frame set at the first base. In this chain, TRBV21-1 is recombined with TRBJ1-4. TRBV21-1 is flagged as a pseudogene. The TCR originated in a person aged 50 to 59 with breast cancer. Input material: blood. The CDR3 reads CASSTSGVRKLFF. The nucleotides read TGTGCCAGCAGCACGAGTGGGGTGCGGAAACTGTTTTTT.